This T cell receptor beta chain was obtained from a study of blood T cell repertoires in COVID-19. The table came from immunoSEQ multiplex PCR; TCRdb's copy has only in-frame clones and leaves some out. The sample has nearly 200,000 clones, approximately 80% seen once; the top ten hold around 19%. The ends were cut back, 1 base at V and 2 bases at J, with 5 bases in the middle. Per germline, CDR1 SGHNT and CDR2 YENEEA. This CDR3 is built from 14 residues. Source material: peripheral blood. The clonotype was recovered from a human donor in a cohort sampled during active COVID-19. The gene calls are TRBV11-3 and TRBJ2-2; D is undetermined. The CDR3 DNA is TGTGCCAGCAGCTTAGGAGAAAACACCGGGGAGCTGTTTTTT. Translated: CASSLGENTGELFF.